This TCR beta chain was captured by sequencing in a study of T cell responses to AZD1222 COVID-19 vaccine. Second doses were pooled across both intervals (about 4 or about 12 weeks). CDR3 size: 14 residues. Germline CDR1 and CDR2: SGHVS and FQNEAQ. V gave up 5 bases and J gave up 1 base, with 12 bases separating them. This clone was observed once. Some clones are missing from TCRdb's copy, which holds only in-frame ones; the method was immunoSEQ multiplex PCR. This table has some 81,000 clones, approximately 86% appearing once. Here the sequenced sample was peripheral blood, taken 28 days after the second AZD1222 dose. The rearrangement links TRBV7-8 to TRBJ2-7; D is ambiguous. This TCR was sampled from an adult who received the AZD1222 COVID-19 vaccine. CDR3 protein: CASSQGRFSYEQYF. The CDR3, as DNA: TGTGCCAGCAGCCAAGGACGGTTTTCCTACGAGCAGTACTTC.